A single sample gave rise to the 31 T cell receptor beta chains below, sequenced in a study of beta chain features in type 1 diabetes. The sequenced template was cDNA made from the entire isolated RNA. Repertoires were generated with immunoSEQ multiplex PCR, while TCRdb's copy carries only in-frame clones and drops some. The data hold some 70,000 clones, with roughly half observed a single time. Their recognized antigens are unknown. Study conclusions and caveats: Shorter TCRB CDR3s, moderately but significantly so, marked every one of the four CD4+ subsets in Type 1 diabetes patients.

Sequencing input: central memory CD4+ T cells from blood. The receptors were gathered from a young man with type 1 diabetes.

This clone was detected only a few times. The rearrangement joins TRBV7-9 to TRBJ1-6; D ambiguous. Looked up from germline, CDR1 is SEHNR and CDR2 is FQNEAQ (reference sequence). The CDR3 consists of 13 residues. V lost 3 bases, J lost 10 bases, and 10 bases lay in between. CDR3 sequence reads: CASSFLGSSPLHF. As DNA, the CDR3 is TGTGCCAGCAGCTTCCTTGGGAGCTCACCCCTCCACTTT.

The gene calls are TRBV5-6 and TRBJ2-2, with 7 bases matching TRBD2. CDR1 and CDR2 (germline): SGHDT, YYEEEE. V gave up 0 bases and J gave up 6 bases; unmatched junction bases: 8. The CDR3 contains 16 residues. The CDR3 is CASSLGVTSLAGELFF. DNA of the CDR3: TGTGCCAGCAGCTTGGGAGTGACTAGCTTGGCCGGGGAGCTGTTTTTT.

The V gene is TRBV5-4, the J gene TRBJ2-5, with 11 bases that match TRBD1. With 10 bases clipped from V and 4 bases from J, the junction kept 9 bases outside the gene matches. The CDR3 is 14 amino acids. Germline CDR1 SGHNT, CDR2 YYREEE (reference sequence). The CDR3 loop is CAGWDRGEGETQYF. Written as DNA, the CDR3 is TGTGCCGGCTGGGACAGGGGGGAGGGAGAGACCCAGTACTTC.

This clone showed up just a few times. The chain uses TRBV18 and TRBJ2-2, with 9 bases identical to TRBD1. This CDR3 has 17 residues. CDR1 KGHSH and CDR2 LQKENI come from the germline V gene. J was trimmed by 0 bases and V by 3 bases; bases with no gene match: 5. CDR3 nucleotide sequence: TGTGCCAGCTCACCTGGGGGACAGGGCCCGAACACCGGGGAGCTGTTTTTT. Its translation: CASSPGGQGPNTGELFF.

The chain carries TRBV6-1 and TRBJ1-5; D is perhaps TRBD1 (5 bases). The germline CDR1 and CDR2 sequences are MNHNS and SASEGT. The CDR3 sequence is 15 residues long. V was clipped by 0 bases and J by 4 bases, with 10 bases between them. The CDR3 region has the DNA TGTGCCAGCAGTGAAGCGTGGTCAGGGAATCAGCCCCAGCATTTT. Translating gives CASSEAWSGNQPQHF.

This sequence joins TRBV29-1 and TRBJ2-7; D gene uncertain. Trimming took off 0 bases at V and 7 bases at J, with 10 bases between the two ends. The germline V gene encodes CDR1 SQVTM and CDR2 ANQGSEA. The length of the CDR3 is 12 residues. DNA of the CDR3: TGCAGCGTTGAAGAACAGCCTGGGGAGCAGTACTTC. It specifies CSVEEQPGEQYF.

CDR3 in amino acids: CASSQRQGAGQPQHF. In nucleotides, the CDR3 is TGTGCCAGCAGCCAAAGGCAGGGGGCCGGCCAGCCCCAGCATTTT. This chain links TRBV7-8 with TRBJ1-5; 8 bases are a match to TRBD1. Germline loops: CDR1 SGHVS, CDR2 FQNEAQ. The CDR3 covers 15 residues. V lost 5 bases to trimming and J lost 7 bases; unmatched junction nucleotides: 10.

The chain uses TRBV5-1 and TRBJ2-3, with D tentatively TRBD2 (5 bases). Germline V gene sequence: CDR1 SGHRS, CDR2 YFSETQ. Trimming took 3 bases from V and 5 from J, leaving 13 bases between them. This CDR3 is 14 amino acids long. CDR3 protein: CASSSGVWGDTQYF. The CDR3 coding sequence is TGCGCCAGCAGCTCCGGGGTGTGGGGAGATACGCAGTATTTT.

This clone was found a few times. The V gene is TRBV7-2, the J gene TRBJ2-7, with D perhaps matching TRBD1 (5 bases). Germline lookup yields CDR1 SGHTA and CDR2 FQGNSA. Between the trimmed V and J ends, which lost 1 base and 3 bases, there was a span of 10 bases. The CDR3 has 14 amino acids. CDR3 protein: CASSLGPQGYEQYF. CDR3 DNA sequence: TGTGCCAGCAGCTTAGGTCCCCAGGGCTACGAGCAGTACTTC. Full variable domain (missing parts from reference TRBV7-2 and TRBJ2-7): GAGVSQSPSNKVTEKGKDVELRCDPISGHTALYWYRQSLGQGLEFLIYFQGNSAPDKSGLPSDRFSAERTGGSVSTLTIQRTQQEDSAVYLCASSLGPQGYEQYFGPGTRLTVT.

CDR3 sequence: CASLRASNTGELFF. Written as DNA, the CDR3 is TGTGCCAGCCTCAGGGCATCGAACACCGGGGAGCTGTTTTTT. V gene TRBV13 combines with J gene TRBJ2-2, with a possible D match to TRBD1 (5 bases). Germline V lookup: CDR1 PRHDT, CDR2 FYEKMQ (reference sequence). V shed 8 bases and J shed 0 bases, with 10 bases lying between them. This CDR3 comprises 14 residues.

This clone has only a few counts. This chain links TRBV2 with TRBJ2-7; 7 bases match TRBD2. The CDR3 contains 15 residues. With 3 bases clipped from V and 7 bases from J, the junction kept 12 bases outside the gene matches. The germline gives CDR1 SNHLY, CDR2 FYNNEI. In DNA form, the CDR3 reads TGTGCCAGCAGTGAGCAGGGACCTGGACTAGGGGAGCAGTACTTC. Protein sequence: CASSEQGPGLGEQYF.

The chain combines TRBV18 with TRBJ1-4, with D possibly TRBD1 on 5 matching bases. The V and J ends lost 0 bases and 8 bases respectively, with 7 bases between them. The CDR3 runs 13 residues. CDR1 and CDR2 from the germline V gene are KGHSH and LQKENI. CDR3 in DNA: TGTGCCAGCTCACCACCGGGGCACGAAAAACTGTTTTTT. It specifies CASSPPGHEKLFF.

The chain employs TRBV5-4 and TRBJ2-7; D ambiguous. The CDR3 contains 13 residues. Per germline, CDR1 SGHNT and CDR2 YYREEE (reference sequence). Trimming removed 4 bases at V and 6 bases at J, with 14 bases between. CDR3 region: CASSRPFPSEQYF. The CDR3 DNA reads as TGTGCCAGCAGCCGACCCTTCCCTAGCGAGCAGTACTTC.

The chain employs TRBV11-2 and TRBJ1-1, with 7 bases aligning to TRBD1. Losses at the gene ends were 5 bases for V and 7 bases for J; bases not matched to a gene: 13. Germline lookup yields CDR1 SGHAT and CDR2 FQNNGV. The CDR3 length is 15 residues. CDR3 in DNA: TGTGCCAGCAGCCTAACCGGGACAGCAACGGATGAAGCTTTCTTT. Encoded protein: CASSLTGTATDEAFF.

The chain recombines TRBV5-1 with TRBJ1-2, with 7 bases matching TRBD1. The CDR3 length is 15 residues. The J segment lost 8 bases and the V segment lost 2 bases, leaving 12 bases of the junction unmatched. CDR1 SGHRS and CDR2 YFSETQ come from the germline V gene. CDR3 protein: CASSLGSTGADGYTF. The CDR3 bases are TGCGCCAGCAGCTTAGGTTCAACAGGGGCAGACGGCTACACCTTC.

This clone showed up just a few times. The CDR3 protein is CASSQGTGTSGGSNYEQYF. CDR3 nucleotides: TGTGCCAGCAGCCAAGGGACCGGGACTAGCGGGGGGTCCAACTACGAGCAGTACTTC. The V call is TRBV4-2, the J call TRBJ2-5; 15 nucleotides agree with TRBD2. The last part of the DNA fits TRBJ2-7 better; the J call may be wrong. This CDR3 has 19 amino acids. Germline V gene sequence: CDR1 LGHNA, CDR2 YNFKEQ.

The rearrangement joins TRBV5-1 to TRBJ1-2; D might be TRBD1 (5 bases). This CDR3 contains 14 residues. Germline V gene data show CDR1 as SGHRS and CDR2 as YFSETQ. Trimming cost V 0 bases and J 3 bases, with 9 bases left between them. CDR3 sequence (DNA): TGCGCCAGCAGCTTGGGGGGCCAAGACTATGGCTACACCTTC. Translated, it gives CASSLGGQDYGYTF.

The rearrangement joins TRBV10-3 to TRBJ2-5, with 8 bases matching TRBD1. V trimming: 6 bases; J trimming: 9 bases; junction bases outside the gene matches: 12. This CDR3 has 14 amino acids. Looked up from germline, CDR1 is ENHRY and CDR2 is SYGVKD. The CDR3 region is CAIRGTGPNMAQYF. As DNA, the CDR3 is TGTGCCATCAGGGGGACAGGACCAAACATGGCCCAGTACTTC.

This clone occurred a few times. CDR3 region: CASSPGAGAREQFF. The CDR3 bases are TGTGCCAGCAGCCCTGGGGCAGGGGCTCGGGAGCAGTTCTTC. The chain recombines TRBV7-9 with TRBJ2-1, with TRBD1 as a possible D gene (6 bases). This CDR3 has 14 amino acids. Germline V lookup: CDR1 SEHNR, CDR2 FQNEAQ (reference sequence). V shed 5 bases and J shed 10 bases, with 18 bases lying between them.

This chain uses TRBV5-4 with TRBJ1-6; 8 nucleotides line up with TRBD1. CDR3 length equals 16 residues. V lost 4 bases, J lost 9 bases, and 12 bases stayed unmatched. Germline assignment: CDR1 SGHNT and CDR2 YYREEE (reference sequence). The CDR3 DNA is TGTGCCAGCAGCCTACCCCCCGGAGGACAGGGTTCACCCCTCCACTTT. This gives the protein CASSLPPGGQGSPLHF.

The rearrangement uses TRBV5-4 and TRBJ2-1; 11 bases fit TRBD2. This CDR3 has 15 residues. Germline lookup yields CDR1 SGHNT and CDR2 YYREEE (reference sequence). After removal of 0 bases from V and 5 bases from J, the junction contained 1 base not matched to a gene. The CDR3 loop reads CASSLGLAGNNEQFF. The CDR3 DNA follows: TGTGCCAGCAGCTTGGGACTAGCGGGAAACAATGAGCAGTTCTTC.

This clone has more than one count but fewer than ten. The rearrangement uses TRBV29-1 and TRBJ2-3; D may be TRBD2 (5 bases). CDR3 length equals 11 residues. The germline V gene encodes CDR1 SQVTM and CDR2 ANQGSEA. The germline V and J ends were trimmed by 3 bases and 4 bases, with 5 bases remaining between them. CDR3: CSVERADTQYF. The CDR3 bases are TGCAGCGTTGAGCGGGCAGATACGCAGTATTTT.

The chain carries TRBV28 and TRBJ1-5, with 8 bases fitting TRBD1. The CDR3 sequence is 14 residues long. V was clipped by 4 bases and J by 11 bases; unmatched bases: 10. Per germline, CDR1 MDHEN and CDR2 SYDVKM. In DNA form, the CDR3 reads TGTGCCAGCAGTTCGGGACAGGATCTGAGGTCCCAGCATTTT. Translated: CASSSGQDLRSQHF. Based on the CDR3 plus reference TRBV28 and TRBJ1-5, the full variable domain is DVKVTQSSRYLVKRTGEKVFLECVQDMDHENMFWYRQDPGLGLRLIYFSYDVKMKEKGDIPEGYSVSREKKERFSLILESASTNQTSMYLCASSSGQDLRSQHFGDGTRLSIL.

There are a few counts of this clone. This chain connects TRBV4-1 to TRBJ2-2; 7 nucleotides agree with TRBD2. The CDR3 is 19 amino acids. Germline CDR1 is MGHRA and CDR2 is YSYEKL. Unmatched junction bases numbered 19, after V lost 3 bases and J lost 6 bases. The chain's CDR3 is CASSHADWQWTSGSGELFF. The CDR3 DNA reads TGCGCCAGCAGCCACGCAGACTGGCAGTGGACTAGTGGCTCCGGGGAGCTGTTTTTT.

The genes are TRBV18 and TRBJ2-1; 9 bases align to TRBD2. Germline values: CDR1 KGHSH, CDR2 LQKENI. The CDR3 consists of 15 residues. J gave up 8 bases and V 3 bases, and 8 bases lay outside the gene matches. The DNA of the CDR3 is TGTGCCAGCTCACCTCCTGGGGTAGCGGGGGATGAGCAGTTCTTC. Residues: CASSPPGVAGDEQFF. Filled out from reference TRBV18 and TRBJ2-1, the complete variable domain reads NAGVMQNPRHLVRRRGQEARLRCSPMKGHSHVYWYRQLPEEGLKFMVYLQKENIIDESGMPKERFSAEFPKEGPSILRIQQVVRGDSAAYFCASSPPGVAGDEQFFGPGTRLTVL.

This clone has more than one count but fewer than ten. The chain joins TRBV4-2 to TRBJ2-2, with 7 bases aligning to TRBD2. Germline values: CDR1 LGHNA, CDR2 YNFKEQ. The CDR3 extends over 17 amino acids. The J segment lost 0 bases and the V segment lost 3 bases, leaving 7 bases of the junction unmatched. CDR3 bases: TGTGCCAGCAGCCAGAACGCGGGGGTTTCGAACACCGGGGAGCTGTTTTTT. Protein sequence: CASSQNAGVSNTGELFF.

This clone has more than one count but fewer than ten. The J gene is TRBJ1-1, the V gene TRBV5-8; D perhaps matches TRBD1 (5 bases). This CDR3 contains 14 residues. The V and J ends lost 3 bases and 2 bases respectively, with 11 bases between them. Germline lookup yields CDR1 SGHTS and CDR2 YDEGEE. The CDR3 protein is CASSSGQGNTEAFF. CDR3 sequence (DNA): TGTGCCAGCAGCTCCGGACAAGGAAACACTGAAGCTTTCTTT.

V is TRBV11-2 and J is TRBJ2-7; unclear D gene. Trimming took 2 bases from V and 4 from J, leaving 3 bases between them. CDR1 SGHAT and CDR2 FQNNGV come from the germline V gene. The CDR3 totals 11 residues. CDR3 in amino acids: CASSLQYEQYF. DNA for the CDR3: TGTGCCAGCAGCTTACAGTACGAGCAGTACTTC.

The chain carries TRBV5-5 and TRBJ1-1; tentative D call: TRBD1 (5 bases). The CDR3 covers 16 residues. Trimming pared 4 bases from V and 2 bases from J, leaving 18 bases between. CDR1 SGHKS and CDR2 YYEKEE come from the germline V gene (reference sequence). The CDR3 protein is CASSPYGGRANTEAFF. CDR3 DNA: TGTGCCAGCAGCCCGTACGGGGGTAGGGCCAACACTGAAGCTTTCTTT.

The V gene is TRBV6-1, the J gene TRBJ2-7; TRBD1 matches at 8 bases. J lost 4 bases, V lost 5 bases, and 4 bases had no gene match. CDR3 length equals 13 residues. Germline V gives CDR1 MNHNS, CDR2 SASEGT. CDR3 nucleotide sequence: TGTGCCAGCAGTCCCGGGACAGGTTACGAGCAGTACTTC. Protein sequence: CASSPGTGYEQYF.

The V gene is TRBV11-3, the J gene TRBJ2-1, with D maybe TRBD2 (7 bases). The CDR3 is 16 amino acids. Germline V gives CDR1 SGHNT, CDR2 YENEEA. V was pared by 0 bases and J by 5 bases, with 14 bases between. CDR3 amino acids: CASSLEGQGRDNEQFF. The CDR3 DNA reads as TGTGCCAGCAGCTTAGAGGGGCAGGGGAGGGACAATGAGCAGTTCTTC.